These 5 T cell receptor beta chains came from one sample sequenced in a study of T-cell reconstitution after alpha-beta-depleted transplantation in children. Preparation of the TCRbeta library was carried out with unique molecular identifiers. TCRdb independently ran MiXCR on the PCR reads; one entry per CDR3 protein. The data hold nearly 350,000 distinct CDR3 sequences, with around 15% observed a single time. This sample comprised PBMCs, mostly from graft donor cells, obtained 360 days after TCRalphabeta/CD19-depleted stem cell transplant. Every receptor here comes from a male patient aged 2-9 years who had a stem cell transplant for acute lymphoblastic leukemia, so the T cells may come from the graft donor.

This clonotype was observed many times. DNA of the CDR3: TGCGCCAGCGGCCGGGACAGAGTATACGAGCAGTACTTC. It encodes CASGRDRVYEQYF. The chain has TRBV4-1 and TRBJ2-7; 7 nucleotides line up with TRBD1. Losses at the gene ends were 8 bases for V and 4 bases for J; bases not matched to a gene: 8. The CDR3 is 13 residues long. Germline CDR1 reads MGHRA; CDR2 reads YSYEKL.

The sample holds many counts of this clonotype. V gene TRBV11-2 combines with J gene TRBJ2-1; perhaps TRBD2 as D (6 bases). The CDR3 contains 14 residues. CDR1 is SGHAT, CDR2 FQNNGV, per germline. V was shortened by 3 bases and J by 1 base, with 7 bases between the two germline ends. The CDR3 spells CASSFGTSYNEQFF. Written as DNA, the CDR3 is TGTGCCAGCAGCTTCGGGACTTCCTACAATGAGCAGTTCTTC.

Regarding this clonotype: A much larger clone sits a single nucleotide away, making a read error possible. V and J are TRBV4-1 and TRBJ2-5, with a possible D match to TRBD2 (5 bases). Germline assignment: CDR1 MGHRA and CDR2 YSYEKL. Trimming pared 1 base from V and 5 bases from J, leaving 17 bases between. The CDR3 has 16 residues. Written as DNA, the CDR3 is TGCGCCAGCAGCCAAGTCCCTTCGGAGGTGATGGAGACCCAGTACTTC. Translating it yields CASSQVPSEVMETQYF.

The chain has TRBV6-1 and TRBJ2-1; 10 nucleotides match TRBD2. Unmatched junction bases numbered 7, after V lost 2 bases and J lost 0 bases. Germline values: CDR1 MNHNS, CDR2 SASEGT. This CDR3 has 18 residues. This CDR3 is CASSEWGTSESSYNEQFF. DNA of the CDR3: TGTGCCAGCAGTGAATGGGGGACTAGCGAAAGCTCCTACAATGAGCAGTTCTTC.

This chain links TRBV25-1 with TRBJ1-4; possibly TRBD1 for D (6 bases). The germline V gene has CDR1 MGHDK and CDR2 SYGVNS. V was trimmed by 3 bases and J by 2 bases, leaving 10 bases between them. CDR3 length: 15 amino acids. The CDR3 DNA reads TGTGCCAGCAGTGAGACAGGATTTACTAATGAAAAACTGTTTTTT. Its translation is CASSETGFTNEKLFF.